Below are 7 T cell receptor beta chains sequenced from a single sample in a study of blood T cell repertoires in COVID-19. Using immunoSEQ multiplex PCR, the repertoire was profiled, and TCRdb retains in-frame clones only, with some absent. Of hundreds of thousands of clones listed, approximately 90% were seen once; the top ten hold approximately 4.5%. Specimen: peripheral blood. These receptors all stem from a young woman with acute or convalescent COVID-19.

V and J are TRBV5-1 and TRBJ1-6, with D possibly matching TRBD1 (5 bases). The V gene's germline CDR1 is SGHRS and CDR2 YFSETQ. CDR3 size: 13 residues. Trimming cost V 5 bases and J 7 bases, with 10 bases left between them. CDR3 sequence: CASRIGGNSPLHF. CDR3 sequence (DNA): TGCGCCAGCAGAATCGGGGGGAATTCACCCCTCCACTTT.

The chain has TRBV28 and TRBJ2-7; D perhaps matches TRBD1 (5 bases). Germline V gives CDR1 MDHEN, CDR2 SYDVKM. The ends were cut back, 6 bases at V and 5 bases at J, with 20 bases in the middle. The CDR3 covers 15 residues. The CDR3 here is CASRTTGRISHEQYF. The CDR3 coding sequence is TGTGCCAGCAGAACCACAGGAAGGATATCCCACGAGCAGTACTTC.

The V gene is TRBV24-1, the J gene TRBJ1-3; possible D gene TRBD1, 5 bases. The V gene's germline CDR1 is KGHDR and CDR2 SFDVKD. This CDR3 spans 16 amino acids. Trimming took off 12 bases at V and 0 bases at J, with 20 bases between the two ends. The CDR3 coding sequence is TGTGCCCCTCGAGTGGCAGGGCTTAGCTCTGGAAACACCATATATTTT. Its translation is CAPRVAGLSSGNTIYF.

This sequence joins TRBV4-2 and TRBJ2-7; TRBD2 matches 15 bases. The germline CDR1 and CDR2 sequences are LGHNA and YNFKEQ. The V and J ends lost 0 bases and 2 bases, in that order; junction bases with no gene match: 2. The CDR3 has 17 amino acids. The CDR3 reads CASSQDGTSGGPYEQYF. The CDR3 DNA reads TGTGCCAGCAGCCAAGACGGGACTAGCGGGGGGCCCTACGAGCAGTACTTC.

The chain couples TRBV9 to TRBJ2-1; possibly TRBD1 for D (5 bases). The V gene lost 0 bases and the J gene lost 4 bases, with 14 bases spanning the gap. The CDR3 runs 16 residues. Germline CDR1 and CDR2: SGDLS and YYNGEE. CDR3 bases: TGTGCCAGCAGCGTAGAGCAGGGTGTGGTATACAATGAGCAGTTCTTC. The encoded protein is CASSVEQGVVYNEQFF.

This clone was counted only a few times. The chain combines TRBV9 with TRBJ2-7; 12 bases line up with TRBD1. Per the germline V gene, CDR1 is SGDLS and CDR2 is YYNGEE. Trimming took 2 bases from V and 5 from J; bases not matched to a gene: 5. The CDR3 has 15 amino acids. The DNA for the CDR3 is TGTGCCAGCAGCGTCTCCGGGACAGGGGGCAACGAGCAGTACTTC. Its protein is CASSVSGTGGNEQYF.

V is TRBV3-1 (or the pseudogene TRBV3-2) and J is TRBJ1-2, with a possible D match to TRBD1 (6 bases). CDR3 size: 14 residues. The V gene lost 0 bases and the J gene lost 7 bases, with 12 bases spanning the gap. CDR1 is LGHDT, CDR2 YNNKEL, per germline (reference sequence). The CDR3 DNA reads as TGTGCCAGCAGCCAAGATCTTGGGGGGGCTGGCTACACCTTC. Amino acids: CASSQDLGGAGYTF.